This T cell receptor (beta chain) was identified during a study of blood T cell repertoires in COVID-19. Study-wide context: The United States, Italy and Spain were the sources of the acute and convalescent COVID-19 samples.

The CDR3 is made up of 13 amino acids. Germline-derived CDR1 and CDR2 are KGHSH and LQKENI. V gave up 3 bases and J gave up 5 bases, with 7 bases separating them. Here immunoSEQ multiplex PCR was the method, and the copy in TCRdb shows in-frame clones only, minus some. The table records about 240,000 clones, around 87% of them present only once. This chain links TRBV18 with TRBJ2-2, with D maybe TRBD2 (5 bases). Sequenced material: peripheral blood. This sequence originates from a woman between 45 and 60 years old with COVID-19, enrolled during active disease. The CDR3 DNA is TGTGCCAGCTCACCTGAGGGTACCGGGGAGCTGTTTTTT. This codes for CASSPEGTGELFF. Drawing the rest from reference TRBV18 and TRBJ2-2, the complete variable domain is NAGVMQNPRHLVRRRGQEARLRCSPMKGHSHVYWYRQLPEEGLKFMVYLQKENIIDESGMPKERFSAEFPKEGPSILRIQQVVRGDSAAYFCASSPEGTGELFFGEGSRLTVL.